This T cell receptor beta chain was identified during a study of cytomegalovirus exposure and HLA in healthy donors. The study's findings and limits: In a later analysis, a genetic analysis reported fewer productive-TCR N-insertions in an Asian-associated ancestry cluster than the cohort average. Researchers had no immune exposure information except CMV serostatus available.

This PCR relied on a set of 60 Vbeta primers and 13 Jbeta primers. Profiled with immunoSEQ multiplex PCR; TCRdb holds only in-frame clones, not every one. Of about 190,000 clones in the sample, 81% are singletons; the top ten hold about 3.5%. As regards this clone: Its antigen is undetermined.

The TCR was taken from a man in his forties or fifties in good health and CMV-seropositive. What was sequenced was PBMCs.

As DNA, the CDR3 is TGTGCCAGCAAAGGGGTAATGGGAAGCAATCAGCCCCAGCATTTT. It specifies CASKGVMGSNQPQHF. The V and J genes are TRBV6-1 and TRBJ1-5, with D perhaps TRBD1 (5 bases). Germline CDR1 and CDR2: MNHNS and SASEGT. This CDR3 spans 15 amino acids. V lost 7 bases and J lost 1, with 14 bases in between.